The 30 T cell receptor beta chains listed next were all sequenced from one sample in a study of cytomegalovirus exposure and HLA in healthy donors. The PCR had 60 Vbeta and 13 Jbeta primers. The data were produced by immunoSEQ multiplex PCR, yet TCRdb's version contains in-frame clones alone and is incomplete. Its clone listing holds 130,000 or so clones. Sequences were obtained from PBMCs. These receptors were obtained from a woman aged 35 to 49 in good health and CMV-seropositive.

V and J are TRBV11-2 and TRBJ2-5, with 7 bases fitting TRBD2. The closer fit of TRBJ2-7 to the DNA end suggests the J call may be wrong. In germline, CDR1 is SGHAT, CDR2 FQNNGV. The CDR3 loop spans 13 amino acids. CDR3 sequence: CASSSTSYNEQYF. DNA of the CDR3: TGTGCCAGCAGCTCGACTAGCTACAACGAGCAGTACTTC.

The chain couples TRBV19 to TRBJ1-2; tentative D call: TRBD1 (6 bases). This CDR3 has 15 residues. Trimming shortened V by 3 bases and J by 8 bases, and 19 bases separated the two germline ends. The germline CDR1 and CDR2 sequences are LNHDA and SQIVND (reference sequence). Written as DNA, the CDR3 is TGTGCCAGTAGTATTTGGGGGCCGCGAAAGAGGGGCTACACCTTC. Translated: CASSIWGPRKRGYTF.

The V call is TRBV9, the J call TRBJ2-3, with TRBD2 as a possible D gene (6 bases). From germline, CDR1 is SGDLS and CDR2 YYNGEE. V was cut by 0 bases and J by 3 bases, with 11 bases left in between. The CDR3 has 15 amino acids. The CDR3 reads CASSVAGDPTDTQYF. The CDR3 DNA reads TGTGCCAGCAGCGTAGCGGGGGACCCAACAGATACGCAGTATTTT.

The chain employs TRBV7-2 and TRBJ2-3; perhaps TRBD2 as D (6 bases). V was shortened by 0 bases and J by 6 bases, with 13 bases between the two germline ends. Germline V CDR1 and CDR2: SGHTA, FQGNSA. The CDR3 length is 15 residues. The DNA of the CDR3 is TGTGCCAGCAGCTTAGCGGGACGGGAGTGGGATACGCAGTATTTT. Translated: CASSLAGREWDTQYF.

This rearrangement joins TRBV19 to TRBJ2-3, with a possible D match to TRBD1 (6 bases). The germline gives CDR1 LNHDA, CDR2 SQIVND (reference sequence). The V end lost 8 bases, the J end lost 0 bases, and 12 bases lay between the germline ends. The CDR3 covers 14 residues. DNA of the CDR3: TGTGCCAGTCAAGGACAGATTAGCACAGATACGCAGTATTTT. This encodes CASQGQISTDTQYF.

The rearrangement links TRBV5-6 to TRBJ2-7, with D tentatively TRBD1 (6 bases). The CDR3 sequence is 12 residues long. V was clipped by 7 bases and J by 5 bases, with 13 bases between them. Germline lookup yields CDR1 SGHDT and CDR2 YYEEEE. The CDR3 nucleotides are TGTGCCAGCGGAGAAACAGGGAACGAGCAGTACTTC. It is translated as CASGETGNEQYF.

The gene calls are TRBV27 and TRBJ2-7; TRBD1 matches at 9 bases. Trimming at V came to 6 bases and at J to 6 bases, leaving 6 bases not matched to a gene. The CDR3 has 13 amino acids. Germline CDR1 is MNHEY and CDR2 is SMNVEV (reference sequence). CDR3 region: CASRGTGLREQYF. The CDR3 DNA is TGTGCCAGCAGAGGGACAGGGTTGCGCGAGCAGTACTTC.

This chain uses TRBV27 with TRBJ2-3; 11 bases match TRBD2. Germline V gene data show CDR1 as MNHEY and CDR2 as SMNVEV (reference sequence). With V trimmed by 5 bases and J by 0 bases, 1 base remained unmatched. The CDR3 loop spans 15 amino acids. The CDR3 sequence: CASSRLAGSTDTQYF. As DNA, the CDR3 is TGTGCCAGCAGTCGACTAGCGGGGAGCACAGATACGCAGTATTTT.

The gene calls are TRBV5-6 and TRBJ2-3, with a tentative D call TRBD1 (6 bases). V was trimmed by 3 bases and J by 4 bases, leaving 12 bases between them. This CDR3 has 14 amino acids. CDR1 is SGHDT, CDR2 YYEEEE, per germline. The CDR3 loop is CASSYTGSADTQYF. Written as DNA, the CDR3 is TGTGCCAGCAGCTACACAGGGAGCGCAGATACGCAGTATTTT.

V usage is TRBV6-1 and J usage is TRBJ2-1; possibly TRBD1 for D (6 bases). CDR3 length: 15 amino acids. V lost 5 bases and J 2 bases, leaving 13 bases between the germline ends. The germline V gene encodes CDR1 MNHNS and CDR2 SASEGT. This CDR3 reads CASSRARGTYNEQFF. CDR3 DNA sequence: TGTGCCAGCAGTCGTGCCAGGGGTACCTACAATGAGCAGTTCTTC.

The V and J genes are TRBV18 and TRBJ1-2, with 7 bases identical to TRBD1. V shed 4 bases, J shed 7 bases, and the junction held 9 bases outside the gene matches. The CDR3 contains 14 residues. Per the germline V gene, CDR1 is KGHSH and CDR2 is LQKENI. Here the CDR3 reads CASSQGLGGSGYTF. The CDR3 region has the DNA TGTGCCAGCTCACAAGGCCTAGGGGGCTCTGGCTACACCTTC. The whole variable domain, remainder taken from reference TRBV18 and TRBJ1-2, is NAGVMQNPRHLVRRRGQEARLRCSPMKGHSHVYWYRQLPEEGLKFMVYLQKENIIDESGMPKERFSAEFPKEGPSILRIQQVVRGDSAAYFCASSQGLGGSGYTFGSGTRLTVV.

The rearrangement joins TRBV13 to TRBJ2-1, with unresolved D. Between the trimmed V and J ends, which lost 1 base and 0 bases, there was a span of 7 bases. CDR3 length equals 15 residues. The V gene's germline CDR1 is PRHDT and CDR2 FYEKMQ (reference sequence). The CDR3 loop is CASSLEWSSYNEQFF. Written as DNA, the CDR3 is TGTGCCAGCAGCTTAGAGTGGAGCTCCTACAATGAGCAGTTCTTC.

The V call is TRBV19, the J call TRBJ2-3, with D tentatively TRBD2 (5 bases). This CDR3 spans 15 amino acids. The germline V gene has CDR1 LNHDA and CDR2 SQIVND (reference sequence). Trimming removed 3 bases at V and 2 bases at J, with 12 bases between. The CDR3 is CASSMGRGNTDTQYF. The CDR3 bases are TGTGCCAGTAGTATGGGGAGAGGGAACACAGATACGCAGTATTTT.

The J gene is TRBJ2-7, the V gene TRBV5-1, with D possibly TRBD1 on 6 matching bases. The CDR3 extends over 15 amino acids. Trimming took 0 bases from V and 0 from J, leaving 10 bases between them. Germline assignment: CDR1 SGHRS and CDR2 YFSETQ. The CDR3 here is CASSLAGRGSYEQYF. As DNA, the CDR3 is TGCGCCAGCAGCTTGGCTGGCAGGGGCTCCTACGAGCAGTACTTC.

This sequence joins TRBV30 and TRBJ2-1; 11 bases map to TRBD1. This CDR3 is built from 14 residues. Germline loops: CDR1 GTSNPN, CDR2 SVGIG (reference sequence). V trimming: 1 base; J trimming: 5 bases; junction bases outside the gene matches: 1. CDR3 loop: CAWSGTGGHNEQFF. In nucleotides, the CDR3 is TGTGCCTGGAGTGGGACAGGGGGCCACAATGAGCAGTTCTTC.

The chain carries TRBV2 and TRBJ1-5, with D possibly TRBD1 on 5 matching bases. Trimming stripped 2 bases from V and 6 bases from J, with 14 bases between. Looked up from germline, CDR1 is SNHLY and CDR2 is FYNNEI. This CDR3 spans 15 amino acids. The CDR3 is CASSEQGAQGQPQHF. DNA of the CDR3: TGTGCCAGCAGTGAACAAGGGGCGCAGGGTCAGCCCCAGCATTTT.

This sequence joins TRBV15 and TRBJ2-1, with a tentative D call TRBD2 (5 bases). V was cut by 5 bases and J by 0 bases, with 14 bases left in between. The CDR3 has 16 residues. Germline V gene lookup returns CDR1 LNHNV and CDR2 YYDKDF (reference sequence). The CDR3 reads CATSGLLESSYNEQFF. The CDR3 DNA follows: TGTGCCACCAGCGGCCTACTAGAGAGCTCCTACAATGAGCAGTTCTTC.

The chain couples TRBV18 to TRBJ2-1; unclear D gene. The CDR3 extends over 16 amino acids. Looked up from germline, CDR1 is KGHSH and CDR2 is LQKENI. Trimming cost V 1 base and J 0 bases, with 10 bases left between them. Here the CDR3 reads CASSPLPPSSYNEQFF. The CDR3, as DNA: TGTGCCAGCTCACCACTCCCCCCGAGCTCCTACAATGAGCAGTTCTTC. Full variable domain (missing parts from reference TRBV18 and TRBJ2-1): NAGVMQNPRHLVRRRGQEARLRCSPMKGHSHVYWYRQLPEEGLKFMVYLQKENIIDESGMPKERFSAEFPKEGPSILRIQQVVRGDSAAYFCASSPLPPSSYNEQFFGPGTRLTVL.

This sequence joins TRBV4-2 and TRBJ1-3; D ambiguous. Germline V gene data show CDR1 as LGHNA and CDR2 as YNFKEQ. The germline V and J ends were trimmed by 2 bases and 8 bases, with 7 bases remaining between them. The CDR3 has 12 residues. CDR3 coding DNA: TGTGCCAGCAGCCAAAATGAGGACACCATATATTTT. It translates to CASSQNEDTIYF.

The chain has TRBV30 and TRBJ2-5, with D perhaps TRBD2 (5 bases). Germline V CDR1 and CDR2: GTSNPN, SVGIG (reference sequence). The V end lost 4 bases, the J end lost 2 bases, and 11 bases lay between the germline ends. The CDR3 is 13 amino acids. The CDR3 DNA sequence: TGTGCCTGGACCCGGGGTGTGCAAGAGACCCAGTACTTC. Its protein is CAWTRGVQETQYF.

The rearrangement joins TRBV27 to TRBJ2-3; 9 nucleotides match TRBD2. Germline-derived CDR1 and CDR2 are MNHEY and SMNVEV (reference sequence). The CDR3 covers 15 residues. Germline trimming cut 5 bases from V and 5 bases from J; bases unmatched to any gene: 8. Here the CDR3 reads CASSASGVARDTQYF. The CDR3 DNA follows: TGTGCCAGCAGTGCTAGCGGGGTGGCCCGAGATACGCAGTATTTT.

The gene calls are TRBV9 and TRBJ2-7; 8 bases match TRBD1. Germline V lookup: CDR1 SGDLS, CDR2 YYNGEE. The CDR3 runs 15 residues. V shed 2 bases, J shed 1 base, and the junction held 5 bases outside the gene matches. The CDR3 sequence: CASSVGTGKSYEQYF. The CDR3 region has the DNA TGTGCCAGCAGCGTGGGGACAGGAAAATCCTACGAGCAGTACTTC.

The chain is built from TRBV29-1 and TRBJ1-1; 8 nucleotides agree with TRBD1. Germline V lookup: CDR1 SQVTM, CDR2 ANQGSEA. This CDR3 spans 13 amino acids. V dropped 6 bases and J dropped 4; count of bases not matched to a gene: 7. Written as DNA, the CDR3 is TGCAGCGTCGAACAGGGGGATAGCACTGAAGCTTTCTTT. Its translation: CSVEQGDSTEAFF.

The V gene is TRBV6-1, the J gene TRBJ2-1; D remains unclear. The CDR3 loop spans 13 amino acids. V gave up 8 bases and J gave up 0 bases, with 8 bases separating them. CDR1 and CDR2 from the germline V gene are MNHNS and SASEGT. The CDR3 protein is CASLLSSYNEQFF. Written as DNA, the CDR3 is TGTGCCAGCCTACTGAGCTCCTACAATGAGCAGTTCTTC.

This chain uses TRBV5-6 with TRBJ2-7; 8 bases are a match to TRBD1. V was clipped by 2 bases and J by 5 bases; unmatched bases: 21. The CDR3 runs 19 residues. Germline loops: CDR1 SGHDT, CDR2 YYEEEE. CDR3 sequence: CASSLAGGPPLPPWNEQYF. In DNA, the CDR3 is TGTGCCAGCAGCTTAGCAGGGGGCCCACCGCTACCTCCATGGAACGAGCAGTACTTC.

V and J are TRBV5-4 and TRBJ2-1; TRBD2 aligns across 14 bases. CDR3 length: 16 amino acids. CDR1 is SGHNT and CDR2 is YYREEE in the germline V gene (reference sequence). V lost 4 bases to trimming and J lost 6 bases; unmatched junction nucleotides: 6. The CDR3 DNA reads as TGTGCCAGCAGCGGAATGACTAGCGGGAGGGCCAATGAGCAGTTCTTC. The encoded protein is CASSGMTSGRANEQFF.

J is TRBJ2-5 and V is TRBV14, with 12 nucleotides matching TRBD1. The better agreement between TRBJ2-7 and the DNA end casts doubt on the J call. Germline CDR1 reads SGHDN; CDR2 reads FVKESK. The CDR3 loop spans 24 amino acids. The CDR3: CASSQEFSFLWTGQGALLYYEQYF. The CDR3 coding sequence is TGTGCCAGCAGCCAAGAGTTTTCGTTCCTATGGACGGGACAGGGGGCTCTTTTATACTACGAGCAGTACTTC.

This chain connects TRBV9 to TRBJ2-3, with 9 bases identical to TRBD2. J lost 2 bases, V lost 0 bases, and 4 bases had no gene match. This CDR3 is built from 16 residues. Germline V gives CDR1 SGDLS, CDR2 YYNGEE. CDR3 in amino acids: CASSVAAGGPTDTQYF. The CDR3 coding sequence is TGTGCCAGCAGCGTAGCTGCGGGAGGGCCCACAGATACGCAGTATTTT.

The J gene is TRBJ2-1, the V gene TRBV7-2; TRBD1 agrees at 8 bases. The germline V gene encodes CDR1 SGHTA and CDR2 FQGNSA. The CDR3 has 14 residues. J gave up 10 bases and V 0 bases, and 5 bases lay outside the gene matches. CDR3 sequence (DNA): TGTGCCAGCAGCTTAGCGATGGGGACAGGCGAGCAGTTCTTC. Amino acid sequence: CASSLAMGTGEQFF. The full variable domain, rest sourced from reference TRBV7-2 and TRBJ2-1, is GAGVSQSPSNKVTEKGKDVELRCDPISGHTALYWYRQSLGQGLEFLIYFQGNSAPDKSGLPSDRFSAERTGGSVSTLTIQRTQQEDSAVYLCASSLAMGTGEQFFGPGTRLTVL.

This sequence joins TRBV19 and TRBJ2-3; D is perhaps TRBD2 (6 bases). V was clipped by 4 bases and J by 5 bases, with 10 bases between them. Germline CDR1 and CDR2: LNHDA and SQIVND (reference sequence). The CDR3 has 13 residues. The CDR3 region is CASSTGVRDTQYF. In DNA, the CDR3 is TGTGCCAGTAGTACGGGAGTTCGAGATACGCAGTATTTT. Together with reference TRBV19 and TRBJ2-3, the CDR3 gives the full variable domain: DGGITQSPKYLFRKEGQNVTLSCEQNLNHDAMYWYRQDPGQGLRLIYYSQIVNDFQKGDIAEGYSVSREKKESFPLTVTSAQKNPTAFYLCASSTGVRDTQYFGPGTRLTVL.